The text below deals with one T cell receptor beta chain. TCRdb's copy holds only in-frame clones and misses some; the assay was immunoSEQ multiplex PCR. The sample lists tens of thousands of clones, more than 85% occurring once. The data belong to a study of OX40 agonist ivuxolimab in advanced cancers. Germline V CDR1 and CDR2: SGHRS, YFSETQ. The CDR3 spans 18 residues. V was clipped by 4 bases and J by 4 bases; unmatched bases: 8. The material was CD4+ or CD8+ T cells sorted from blood, obtained in a trial of the OX40 agonist ivuxolimab. The rearrangement links TRBV5-1 to TRBJ2-6, with 13 bases fitting TRBD2. The sequence came from an adult with an advanced solid tumor such as melanoma, head and neck, liver or kidney cancer. In nucleotides, the CDR3 is TGCGCCAGCAGCCGGACTAGCGGGAGCCAAAGGGGGGCCAACGTCCTGACTTTC. Protein: CASSRTSGSQRGANVLTF.